This T cell receptor (beta chain) comes out of a study of T cell responses to AZD1222 COVID-19 vaccine. In the study overall: Whether given at about 4 or about 12 weeks, second doses were pooled.

Libraries were prepared by immunoSEQ multiplex PCR; TCRdb keeps only in-frame clonotypes and omits some of them. The table shows some 200,000 clones, with 85% to 90% occurring only once. V shed 4 bases and J shed 8 bases, with 12 bases lying between them. CDR1 is MGHRA and CDR2 is YSYEKL in the germline V gene. The CDR3 has 13 residues. Whole-study findings and limits: In all cases, repertoires were sampled only after the peak T cell response. Seropositive at baseline were only a handful of AZD1222 recipients. Clonal diversity may have been underestimated, and the donors were mostly white British, with more females than males.

This clone appeared a single time. Antigen specificity is unknown. The chain joins TRBV4-1 to TRBJ2-1, with unresolved D. The receptor's source is an adult in good health. The sequenced sample was peripheral blood, obtained on day 0 of AZD1222 vaccination. The CDR3, as DNA: TGCGCCAGCAGCCTCAACCGGGCCGATGAGCAGTTCTTC. It is translated as CASSLNRADEQFF.